The rows below give T cell receptor beta chains drawn from one sample of a study of cytomegalovirus exposure and HLA in healthy donors. Profiling relied on immunoSEQ multiplex PCR, and the TCRdb table lists in-frame clones only, not all of them. The repertoire holds 200,000 to 250,000 clones, approximately 81% seen once, with around 8.3% in the top ten. Sequencing was done on a sample of PBMCs. Receptors originate from a woman aged 60-70 years in good health and CMV-seropositive. Both conserved end residues are part of each CDR3. A D gene is named only where the DNA matches it firmly. The size field is filled for only some rows; it gives once, few, many or a size class.

NA,TRBV9,TRBJ2-5,NA,TGTGCCAGCAGCGTAGGTAGGCTAGCGTCACAAGAGACCCAGTACTTC,CASSVGRLASQETQYF
NA,TRBV30,TRBJ1-1,NA,TGTGCCTGGAGTGGAGCCTTGAACACTGAAGCTTTCTTT,CAWSGALNTEAFF
TRBD2,TRBV11-2,TRBJ2-2,NA,TGTGCCAGCAGCTTAGCCGGACTAGTCCATCACACCGGGGAGCTGTTTTTT,CASSLAGLVHHTGELFF
NA,TRBV19,TRBJ2-3,NA,TGTGCCAGTAGTGGCCCTAGAAGCACAGATACGCAGTATTTT,CASSGPRSTDTQYF
NA,TRBV25-1,TRBJ2-1,NA,TGTGCCAGCCTAACGAACTCCTACAATGAGCAGTTCTTC,CASLTNSYNEQFF
TRBD2,TRBV7-6,TRBJ2-7,NA,TGTGCCAGCAGCCCCCCGGGACTAGTTTACGAGCAGTACTTC,CASSPPGLVYEQYF
NA,TRBV18,TRBJ1-4,NA,TGTGCCAGCTCACCGGACCAAAACAGGGTGAATGAAAAACTGTTTTTT,CASSPDQNRVNEKLFF
TRBD1,TRBV6-1,TRBJ2-7,NA,TGTGCCAGCAGTGTGGACAGGGGGATGGGCTACGAGCAGTACTTC,CASSVDRGMGYEQYF
NA,TRBV27,TRBJ2-3,NA,TGTGCCAGCAGCCCCCGAGGGGGGGAGGGAGGCACAGATACGCAGTATTTT,CASSPRGGEGGTDTQYF
TRBD1,TRBV6-1,TRBJ1-5,NA,TGTGCCAGCACCACAGGGACAGGGGTGCATCAGCCCCAGCATTTT,CASTTGTGVHQPQHF
NA,TRBV28,TRBJ1-4,NA,TGTGCCAGCAGGTATCCAGGGGCAACTAATGAAAAACTGTTTTTT,CASRYPGATNEKLFF
TRBD1,TRBV28,TRBJ2-7,NA,TGTGCCAGCAGAGGGACAGGGCTCTACGAGCAGTACTTC,CASRGTGLYEQYF
NA,TRBV6-5,TRBJ2-5,once,TGTGCCAGCAGTTACTCGATGGGGCTTGAAGAGACCCAGTACTTC,CASSYSMGLEETQYF
NA,TRBV28,TRBJ1-1,NA,TGTGCCAGCAGTTTAACACAGAGTAACACTGAAGCTTTCTTT,CASSLTQSNTEAFF
NA,TRBV27,TRBJ2-1,NA,TGTGCCAGCAGTTACCGGGACTCCGAGATCTTC,CASSYRDSEIF
TRBD1,TRBV5-6,TRBJ2-3,NA,TGTGCCAGCAGCTTGTACGCAGGGGGAAGAACAGATACGCAGTATTTT,CASSLYAGGRTDTQYF
NA,TRBV5-4,TRBJ2-5,NA,TGTGCCTCCCAGAGAGGGAGCCAAGAGACCCAGTACTTC,CASQRGSQETQYF